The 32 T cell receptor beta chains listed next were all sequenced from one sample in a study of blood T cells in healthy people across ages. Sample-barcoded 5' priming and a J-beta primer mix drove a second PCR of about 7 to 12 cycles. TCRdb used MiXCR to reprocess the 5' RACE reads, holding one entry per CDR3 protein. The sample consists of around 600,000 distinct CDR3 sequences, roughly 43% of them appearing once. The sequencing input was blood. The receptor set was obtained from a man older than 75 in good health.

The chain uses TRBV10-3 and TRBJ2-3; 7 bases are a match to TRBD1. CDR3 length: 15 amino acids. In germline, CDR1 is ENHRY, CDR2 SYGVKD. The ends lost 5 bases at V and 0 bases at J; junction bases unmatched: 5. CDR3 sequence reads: CAISLQGRSTDTQYF. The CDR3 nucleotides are TGTGCCATCAGTTTACAGGGGCGAAGCACAGATACGCAGTATTTT.

The CDR3 coding sequence is TGTGCCAGCAGTCACACAGGGAACTATGGCTACACCTTC. Amino acid sequence: CASSHTGNYGYTF. This chain joins TRBV12-3 or TRBV12-4 and TRBJ1-2; a weak D match, TRBD1 (6 bases). CDR3 length: 13 amino acids. V dropped 5 bases and J dropped 2 bases, with 9 bases sitting between them.

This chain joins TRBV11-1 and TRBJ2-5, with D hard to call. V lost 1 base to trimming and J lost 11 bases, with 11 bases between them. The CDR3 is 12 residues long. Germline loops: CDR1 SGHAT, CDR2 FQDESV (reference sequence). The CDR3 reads CASSLDTEEQYF. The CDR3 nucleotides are TGTGCCAGCAGCTTAGACACCGAGGAGCAGTACTTC.

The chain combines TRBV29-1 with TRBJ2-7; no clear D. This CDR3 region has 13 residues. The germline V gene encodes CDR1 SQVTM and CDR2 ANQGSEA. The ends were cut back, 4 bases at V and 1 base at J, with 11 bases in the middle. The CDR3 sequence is CSVVATGSYEQYF. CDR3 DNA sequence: TGCAGCGTTGTTGCGACTGGGTCCTACGAGCAGTACTTC.

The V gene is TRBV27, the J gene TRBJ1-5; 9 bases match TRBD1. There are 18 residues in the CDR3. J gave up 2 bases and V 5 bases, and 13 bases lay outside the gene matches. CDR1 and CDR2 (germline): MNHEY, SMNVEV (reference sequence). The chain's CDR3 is CASSTSGTGRSGNQPQHF. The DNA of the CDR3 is TGTGCCAGCAGTACCTCCGGGACAGGGAGGAGCGGCAATCAGCCCCAGCATTTT.

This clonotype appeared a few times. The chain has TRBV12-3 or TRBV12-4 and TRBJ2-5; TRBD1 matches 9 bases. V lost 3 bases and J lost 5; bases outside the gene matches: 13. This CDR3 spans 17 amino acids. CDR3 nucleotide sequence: TGTGCCAGCAGTTTCACGACCGGGACAGGGTTACGGGAGACCCAGTACTTC. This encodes CASSFTTGTGLRETQYF.

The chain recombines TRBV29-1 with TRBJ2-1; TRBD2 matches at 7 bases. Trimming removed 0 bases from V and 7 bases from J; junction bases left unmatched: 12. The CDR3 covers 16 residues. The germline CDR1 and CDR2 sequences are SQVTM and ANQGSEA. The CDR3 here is CSVEDLTSPDINEQFF. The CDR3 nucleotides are TGCAGCGTTGAAGATCTGACTAGCCCAGATATAAATGAGCAGTTCTTC.

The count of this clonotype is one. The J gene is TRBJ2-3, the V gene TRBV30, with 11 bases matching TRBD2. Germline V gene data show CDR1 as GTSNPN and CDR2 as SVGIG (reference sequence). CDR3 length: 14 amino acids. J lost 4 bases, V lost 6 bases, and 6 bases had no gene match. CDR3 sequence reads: CACSGTSGSDTQYF. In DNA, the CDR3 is TGTGCCTGCTCCGGGACTAGCGGTTCAGATACGCAGTATTTT.

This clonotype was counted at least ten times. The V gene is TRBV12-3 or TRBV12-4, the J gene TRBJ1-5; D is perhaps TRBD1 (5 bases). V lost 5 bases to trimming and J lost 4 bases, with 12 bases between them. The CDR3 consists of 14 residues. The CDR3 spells CASSRQGGNQPQHF. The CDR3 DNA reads TGTGCCAGCAGTAGGCAGGGAGGGAATCAGCCCCAGCATTTT.

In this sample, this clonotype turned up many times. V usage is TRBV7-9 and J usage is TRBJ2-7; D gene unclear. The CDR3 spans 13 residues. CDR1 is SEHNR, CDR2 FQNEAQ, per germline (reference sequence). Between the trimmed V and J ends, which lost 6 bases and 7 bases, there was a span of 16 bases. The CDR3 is CASSSPPLLEQYF. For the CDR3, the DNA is TGTGCCAGCAGTTCCCCCCCCTTACTGGAGCAGTACTTC.

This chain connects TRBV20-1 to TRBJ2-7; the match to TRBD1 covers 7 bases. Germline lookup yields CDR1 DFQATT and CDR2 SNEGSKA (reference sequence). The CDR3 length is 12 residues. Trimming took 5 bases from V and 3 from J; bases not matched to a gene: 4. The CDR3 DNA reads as TGCAGTGCTCACAGGGGCGACTACGAGCAGTACTTC. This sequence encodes CSAHRGDYEQYF.

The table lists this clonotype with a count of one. CDR3 DNA sequence: TGTGCCAGCAGTCCGGCCCGGGAGTCCACCGGGGAGCTGTTTTTT. Residues: CASSPARESTGELFF. This chain joins TRBV28 and TRBJ2-2; possible D gene TRBD2, 6 bases. The CDR3 contains 15 residues. The germline V and J ends were trimmed by 5 bases and 4 bases, with 14 bases remaining between them. Germline assignment: CDR1 MDHEN and CDR2 SYDVKM.

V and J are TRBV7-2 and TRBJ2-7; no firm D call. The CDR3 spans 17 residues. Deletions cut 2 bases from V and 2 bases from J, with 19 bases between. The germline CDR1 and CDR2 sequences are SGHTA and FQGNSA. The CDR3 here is CASSLSAAHQNPYEQYF. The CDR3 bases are TGTGCCAGCAGCTTATCGGCGGCACACCAAAATCCCTACGAGCAGTACTTC.

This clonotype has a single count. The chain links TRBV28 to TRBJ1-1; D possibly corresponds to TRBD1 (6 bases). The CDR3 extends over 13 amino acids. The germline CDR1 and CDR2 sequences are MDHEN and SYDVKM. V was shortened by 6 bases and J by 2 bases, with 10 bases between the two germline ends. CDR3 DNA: TGTGCCAGCAGGAGACAGGCAAACACTGAAGCTTTCTTT. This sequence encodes CASRRQANTEAFF. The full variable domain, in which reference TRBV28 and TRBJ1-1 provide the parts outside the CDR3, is DVKVTQSSRYLVKRTGEKVFLECVQDMDHENMFWYRQDPGLGLRLIYFSYDVKMKEKGDIPEGYSVSREKKERFSLILESASTNQTSMYLCASRRQANTEAFFGQGTRLTVV.

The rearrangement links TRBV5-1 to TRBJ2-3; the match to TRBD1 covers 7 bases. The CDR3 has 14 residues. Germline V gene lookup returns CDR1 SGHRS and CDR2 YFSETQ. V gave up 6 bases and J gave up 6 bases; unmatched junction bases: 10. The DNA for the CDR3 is TGCGCCAGCACTAGTAACAGGGGCCGCGATACGCAGTATTTT. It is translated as CASTSNRGRDTQYF.

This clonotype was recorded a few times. In DNA form, the CDR3 reads TGCAGTGCTTTAGCGGGAGGCGGGTACGAGCAGTACTTC. Its translation: CSALAGGGYEQYF. The rearrangement links TRBV20-1 to TRBJ2-5; TRBD2 agrees at 10 bases. The end of the DNA is better explained by TRBJ2-7, so the J call may be wrong. The germline gives CDR1 DFQATT, CDR2 SNEGSKA (reference sequence). The CDR3 sequence is 13 residues long.

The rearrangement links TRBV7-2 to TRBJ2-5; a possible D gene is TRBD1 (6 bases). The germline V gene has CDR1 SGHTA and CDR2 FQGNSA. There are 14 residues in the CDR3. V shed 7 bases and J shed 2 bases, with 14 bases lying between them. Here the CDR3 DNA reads TGTGCCAGCACCCATACAGGGAGTCAAGAGACCCAGTACTTC. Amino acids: CASTHTGSQETQYF.

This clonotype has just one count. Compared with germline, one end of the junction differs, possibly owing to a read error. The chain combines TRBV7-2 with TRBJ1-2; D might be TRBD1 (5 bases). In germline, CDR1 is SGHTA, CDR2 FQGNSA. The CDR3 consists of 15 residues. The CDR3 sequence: CAGSLVSDSYYGYTF. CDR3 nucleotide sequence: TGTGCCGGCAGCTTAGTGTCCGACAGCTACTATGGCTACACCTTC.

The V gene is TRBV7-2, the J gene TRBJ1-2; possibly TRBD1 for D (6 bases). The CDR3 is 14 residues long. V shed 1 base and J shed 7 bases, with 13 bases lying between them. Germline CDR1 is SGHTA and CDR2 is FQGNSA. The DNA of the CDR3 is TGTGCCAGCAGCTTAGTTCCAGGGGATGGTGGCTACACCTTC. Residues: CASSLVPGDGGYTF.

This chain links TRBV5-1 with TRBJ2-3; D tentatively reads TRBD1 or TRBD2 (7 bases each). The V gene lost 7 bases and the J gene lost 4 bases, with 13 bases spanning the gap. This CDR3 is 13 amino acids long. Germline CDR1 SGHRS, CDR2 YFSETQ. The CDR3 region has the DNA TGCGCCAGCCGACAGGGAGGGGCAGATACGCAGTATTTT. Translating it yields CASRQGGADTQYF.

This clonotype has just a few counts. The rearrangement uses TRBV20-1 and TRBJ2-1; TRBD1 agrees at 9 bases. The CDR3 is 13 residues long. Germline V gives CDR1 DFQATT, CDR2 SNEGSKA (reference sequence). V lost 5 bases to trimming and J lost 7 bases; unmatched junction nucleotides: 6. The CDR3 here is CSARGQGLNEQFF. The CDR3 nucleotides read TGCAGTGCTCGGGGACAGGGTCTGAATGAGCAGTTCTTC.

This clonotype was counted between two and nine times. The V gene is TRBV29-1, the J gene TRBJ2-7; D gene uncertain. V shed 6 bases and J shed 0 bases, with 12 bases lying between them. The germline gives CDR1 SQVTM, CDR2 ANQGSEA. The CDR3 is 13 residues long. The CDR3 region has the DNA TGCAGCGTCAGCCTCTGGAGCTCCTACGAGCAGTACTTC. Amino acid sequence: CSVSLWSSYEQYF.

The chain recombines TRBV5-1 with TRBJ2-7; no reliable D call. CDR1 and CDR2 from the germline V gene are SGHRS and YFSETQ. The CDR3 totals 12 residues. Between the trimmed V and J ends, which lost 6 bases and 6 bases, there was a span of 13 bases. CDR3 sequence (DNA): TGCGCCAGCACCGCCGGATTTGGCGAGCAGTACTTC. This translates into CASTAGFGEQYF.

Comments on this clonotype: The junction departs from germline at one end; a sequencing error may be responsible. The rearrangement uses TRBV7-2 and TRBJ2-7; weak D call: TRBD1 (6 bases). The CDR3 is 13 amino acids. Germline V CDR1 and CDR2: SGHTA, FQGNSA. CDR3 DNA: TGTGCCAGCATCTTAACAGGGAAGGACGAGCAGTACTTC. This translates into CASILTGKDEQYF.

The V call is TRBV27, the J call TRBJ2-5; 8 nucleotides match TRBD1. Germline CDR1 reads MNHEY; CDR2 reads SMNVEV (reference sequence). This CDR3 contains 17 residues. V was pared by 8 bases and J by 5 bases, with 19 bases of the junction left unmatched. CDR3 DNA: TGTGCCAGCTATTCAGGGGGCCGTGACCGAGCGGAGGAGACCCAGTACTTC. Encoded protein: CASYSGGRDRAEETQYF.

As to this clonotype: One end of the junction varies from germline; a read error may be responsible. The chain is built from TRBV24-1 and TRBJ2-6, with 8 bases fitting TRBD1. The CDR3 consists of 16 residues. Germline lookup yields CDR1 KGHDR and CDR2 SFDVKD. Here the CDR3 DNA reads TGTGTCACCGGCCGGACAGGGTCTGGGGGGGCCAACGTCCTGACTTTC. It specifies CVTGRTGSGGANVLTF.

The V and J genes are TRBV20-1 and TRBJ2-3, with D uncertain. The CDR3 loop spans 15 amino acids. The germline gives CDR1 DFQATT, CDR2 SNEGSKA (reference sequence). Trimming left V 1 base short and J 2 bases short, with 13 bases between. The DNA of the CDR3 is TGCAGTGCTAGAGTGGACCAAGAACACACAGATACGCAGTATTTT. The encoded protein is CSARVDQEHTDTQYF.

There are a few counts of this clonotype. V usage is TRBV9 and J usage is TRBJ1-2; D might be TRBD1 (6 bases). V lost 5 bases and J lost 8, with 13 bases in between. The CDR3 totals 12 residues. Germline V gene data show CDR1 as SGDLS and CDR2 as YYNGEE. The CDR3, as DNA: TGTGCCAGCAGGGAACAGGGAGGAGGCTACACCTTC. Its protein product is CASREQGGGYTF. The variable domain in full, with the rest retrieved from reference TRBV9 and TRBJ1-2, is DSGVTQTPKHLITATGQRVTLRCSPRSGDLSVYWYQQSLDQGLQFLIQYYNGEERAKGNILERFSAQQFPDLHSELNLSSLELGDSALYFCASREQGGGYTFGSGTRLTVV.

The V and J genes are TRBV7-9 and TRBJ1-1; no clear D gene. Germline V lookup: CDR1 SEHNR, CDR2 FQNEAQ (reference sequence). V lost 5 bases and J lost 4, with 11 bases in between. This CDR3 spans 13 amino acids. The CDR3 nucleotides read TGTGCCAGCAGCCCCAACGGGTTCACTGAAGCTTTCTTT. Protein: CASSPNGFTEAFF.

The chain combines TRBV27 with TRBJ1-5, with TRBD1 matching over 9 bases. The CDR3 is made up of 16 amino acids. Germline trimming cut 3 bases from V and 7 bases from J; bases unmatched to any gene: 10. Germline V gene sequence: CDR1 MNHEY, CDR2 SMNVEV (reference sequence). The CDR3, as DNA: TGTGCCAGCAGTTTCATGGGACAGGGATTTGGACAGCCCCAGCATTTT. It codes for CASSFMGQGFGQPQHF.

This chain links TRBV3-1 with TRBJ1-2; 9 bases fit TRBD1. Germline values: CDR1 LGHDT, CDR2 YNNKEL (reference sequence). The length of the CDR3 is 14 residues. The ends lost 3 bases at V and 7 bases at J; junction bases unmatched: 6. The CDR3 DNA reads TGTGCCAGCAGCCAGCAGGGACAGGGCCTTGGCTACACCTTC. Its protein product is CASSQQGQGLGYTF.

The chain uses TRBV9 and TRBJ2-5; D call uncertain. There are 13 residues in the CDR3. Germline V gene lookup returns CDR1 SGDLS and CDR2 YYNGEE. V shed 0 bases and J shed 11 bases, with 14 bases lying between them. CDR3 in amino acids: CASSVENGNEQYF. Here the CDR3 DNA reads TGTGCCAGCAGCGTAGAAAATGGCAATGAGCAGTACTTC.